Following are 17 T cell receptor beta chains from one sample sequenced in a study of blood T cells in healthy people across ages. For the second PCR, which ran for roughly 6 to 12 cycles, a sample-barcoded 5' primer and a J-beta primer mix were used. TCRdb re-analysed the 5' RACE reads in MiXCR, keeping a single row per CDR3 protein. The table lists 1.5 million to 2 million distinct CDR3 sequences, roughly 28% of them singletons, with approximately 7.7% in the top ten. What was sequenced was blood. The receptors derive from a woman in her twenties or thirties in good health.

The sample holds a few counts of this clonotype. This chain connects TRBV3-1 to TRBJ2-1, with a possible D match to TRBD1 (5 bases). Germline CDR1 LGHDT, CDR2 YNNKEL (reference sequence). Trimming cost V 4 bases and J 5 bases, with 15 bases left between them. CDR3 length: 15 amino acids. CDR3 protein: CASSLRQIGNNEQFF. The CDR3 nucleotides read TGTGCCAGCAGCCTCCGACAGATAGGCAACAATGAGCAGTTCTTC.

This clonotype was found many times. The CDR3 nucleotides are TGTGCCAGCAGCTTAGCGCCGACGAGGCCCAAAGAGACCCAGTACTTC. Its protein is CASSLAPTRPKETQYF. The genes are TRBV7-6 and TRBJ2-5; D remains ambiguous. There are 16 residues in the CDR3. Germline-derived CDR1 and CDR2 are SGHVS and FNYEAQ. Trimming cost V 0 bases and J 3 bases, with 14 bases left between them.

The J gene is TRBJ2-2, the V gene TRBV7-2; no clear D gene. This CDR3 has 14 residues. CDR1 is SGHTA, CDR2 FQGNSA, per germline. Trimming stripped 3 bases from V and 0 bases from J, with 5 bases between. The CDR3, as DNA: TGTGCCAGCAGCTTTAGCCCGAACACCGGGGAGCTGTTTTTT. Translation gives CASSFSPNTGELFF. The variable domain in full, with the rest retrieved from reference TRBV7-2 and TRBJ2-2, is GAGVSQSPSNKVTEKGKDVELRCDPISGHTALYWYRQSLGQGLEFLIYFQGNSAPDKSGLPSDRFSAERTGGSVSTLTIQRTQQEDSAVYLCASSFSPNTGELFFGEGSRLTVL.

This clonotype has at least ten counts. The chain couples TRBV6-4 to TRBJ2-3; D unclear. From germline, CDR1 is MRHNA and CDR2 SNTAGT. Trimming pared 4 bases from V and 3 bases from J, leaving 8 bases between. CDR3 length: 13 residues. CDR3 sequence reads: CASSVERTDTQYF. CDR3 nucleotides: TGTGCCAGCAGTGTGGAAAGAACAGATACGCAGTATTTT.

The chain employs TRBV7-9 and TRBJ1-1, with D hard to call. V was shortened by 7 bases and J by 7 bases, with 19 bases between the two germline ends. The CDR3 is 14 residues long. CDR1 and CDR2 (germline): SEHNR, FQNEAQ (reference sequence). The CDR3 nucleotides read TGTGCCAGCACTCTTAATTGGGGATCCGATGAAGCTTTCTTT. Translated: CASTLNWGSDEAFF.

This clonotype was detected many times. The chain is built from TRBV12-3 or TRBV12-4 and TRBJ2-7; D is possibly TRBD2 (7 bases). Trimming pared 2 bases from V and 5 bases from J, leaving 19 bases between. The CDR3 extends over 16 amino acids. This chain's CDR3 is CASSLSPWGAGDEQYF. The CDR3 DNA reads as TGTGCCAGCAGTTTATCACCGTGGGGGGCGGGAGACGAGCAGTACTTC.

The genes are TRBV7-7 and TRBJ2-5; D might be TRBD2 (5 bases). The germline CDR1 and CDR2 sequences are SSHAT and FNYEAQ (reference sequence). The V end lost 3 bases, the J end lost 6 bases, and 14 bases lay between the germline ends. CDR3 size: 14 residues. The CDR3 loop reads CASSLVDGEKTQYF. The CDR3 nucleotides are TGTGCCAGCAGCTTGGTCGACGGGGAAAAGACCCAGTACTTC.

CDR3 amino acids: CASTTSGRADPYF. CDR3 nucleotides: TGCGCCAGCACAACTAGCGGGAGGGCCGACCCGTACTTC. The V call is TRBV5-1, the J call TRBJ2-5, with 13 nucleotides matching TRBD2. This CDR3 contains 13 residues. CDR1 SGHRS and CDR2 YFSETQ come from the germline V gene. V dropped 6 bases and J dropped 13; count of bases not matched to a gene: 9.

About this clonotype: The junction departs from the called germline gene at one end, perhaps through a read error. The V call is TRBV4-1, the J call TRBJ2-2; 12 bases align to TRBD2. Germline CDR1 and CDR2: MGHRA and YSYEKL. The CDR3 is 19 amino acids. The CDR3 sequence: CTSSQDAASGGANTGELFF. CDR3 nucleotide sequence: TGCACCAGCAGCCAAGATGCGGCTAGCGGGGGGGCGAACACCGGGGAGCTGTTTTTT.

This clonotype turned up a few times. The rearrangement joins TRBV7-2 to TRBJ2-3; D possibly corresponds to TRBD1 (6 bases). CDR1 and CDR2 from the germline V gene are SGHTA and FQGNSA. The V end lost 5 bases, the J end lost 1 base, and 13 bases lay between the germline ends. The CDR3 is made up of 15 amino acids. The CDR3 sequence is CASSVQGRGTDTQYF. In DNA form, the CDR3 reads TGTGCCAGCAGCGTACAGGGTCGGGGCACAGATACGCAGTATTTT.

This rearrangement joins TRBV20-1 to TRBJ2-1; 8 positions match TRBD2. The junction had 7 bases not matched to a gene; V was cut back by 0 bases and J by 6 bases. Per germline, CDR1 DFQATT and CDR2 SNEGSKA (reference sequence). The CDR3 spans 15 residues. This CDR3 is CSARDQAGAINEQFF. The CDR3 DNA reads TGCAGTGCTAGAGACCAAGCGGGAGCCATCAATGAGCAGTTCTTC.

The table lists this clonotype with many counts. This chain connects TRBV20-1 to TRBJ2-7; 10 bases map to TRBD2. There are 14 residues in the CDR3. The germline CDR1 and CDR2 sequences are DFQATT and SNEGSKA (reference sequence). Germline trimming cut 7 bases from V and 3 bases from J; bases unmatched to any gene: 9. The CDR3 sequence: CSVFRTSGDYEQYF. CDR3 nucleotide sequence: TGCAGTGTTTTTCGGACTAGCGGCGACTACGAGCAGTACTTC.

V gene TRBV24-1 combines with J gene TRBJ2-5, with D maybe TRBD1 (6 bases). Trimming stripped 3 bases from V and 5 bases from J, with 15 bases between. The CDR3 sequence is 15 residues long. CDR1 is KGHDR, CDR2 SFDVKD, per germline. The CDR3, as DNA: TGTGCCACCAGTGATGGCAGTACAGGGCAGGAGACCCAGTACTTC. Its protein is CATSDGSTGQETQYF.

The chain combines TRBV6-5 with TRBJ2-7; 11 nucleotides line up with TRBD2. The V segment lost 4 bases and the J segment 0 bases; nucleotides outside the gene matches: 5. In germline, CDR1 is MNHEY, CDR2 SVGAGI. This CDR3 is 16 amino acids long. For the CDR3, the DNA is TGTGCCAGCAGTTTTTTAGCGGGAGGGTTCTCCTACGAGCAGTACTTC. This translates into CASSFLAGGFSYEQYF.

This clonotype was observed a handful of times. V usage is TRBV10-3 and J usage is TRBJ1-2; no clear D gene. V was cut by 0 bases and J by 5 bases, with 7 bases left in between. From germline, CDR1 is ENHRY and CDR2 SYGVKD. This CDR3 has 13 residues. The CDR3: CAISESIRYGYTF. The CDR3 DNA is TGTGCCATCAGTGAGTCGATCCGATATGGCTACACCTTC.

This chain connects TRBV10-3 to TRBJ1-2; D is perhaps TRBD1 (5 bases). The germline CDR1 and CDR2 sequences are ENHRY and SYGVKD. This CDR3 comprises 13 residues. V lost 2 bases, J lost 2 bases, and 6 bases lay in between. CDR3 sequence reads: CAISEGTNYGYTF. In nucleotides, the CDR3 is TGTGCCATCAGTGAGGGGACCAACTATGGCTACACCTTC.

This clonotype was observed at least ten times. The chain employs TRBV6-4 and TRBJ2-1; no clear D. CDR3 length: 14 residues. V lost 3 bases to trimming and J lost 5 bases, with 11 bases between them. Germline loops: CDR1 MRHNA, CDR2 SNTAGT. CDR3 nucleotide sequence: TGTGCCAGCAGTGAGTTTAGACAAAACAATGAGCAGTTCTTC. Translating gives CASSEFRQNNEQFF.